This T cell receptor (beta chain) originates from a study of blood T cell repertoires in COVID-19. Study-wide background: Some COVID-19 samples were acute and others convalescent; all came from the United States, Italy and Spain.

Seattle-derived patients entered the study during active infection and were followed longitudinally. Libraries were prepared by immunoSEQ multiplex PCR; TCRdb keeps only in-frame clonotypes and omits some of them. This table holds 95,000 to 150,000 clones, 90% found once. The CDR3 is made up of 15 amino acids. The V and J ends lost 2 bases and 6 bases, in that order; junction bases with no gene match: 8. Germline V lookup: CDR1 SEHNR, CDR2 FQNEAQ (reference sequence). Sequenced sample: peripheral blood. This chain connects TRBV7-9 to TRBJ2-3, with 7 bases fitting TRBD1. The receptor's source is an older woman with COVID-19, enrolled during active disease. CDR3 region: CASSLLQGNWDTQYF. The DNA of the CDR3 is TGTGCCAGCAGCTTACTACAGGGGAATTGGGATACGCAGTATTTT.